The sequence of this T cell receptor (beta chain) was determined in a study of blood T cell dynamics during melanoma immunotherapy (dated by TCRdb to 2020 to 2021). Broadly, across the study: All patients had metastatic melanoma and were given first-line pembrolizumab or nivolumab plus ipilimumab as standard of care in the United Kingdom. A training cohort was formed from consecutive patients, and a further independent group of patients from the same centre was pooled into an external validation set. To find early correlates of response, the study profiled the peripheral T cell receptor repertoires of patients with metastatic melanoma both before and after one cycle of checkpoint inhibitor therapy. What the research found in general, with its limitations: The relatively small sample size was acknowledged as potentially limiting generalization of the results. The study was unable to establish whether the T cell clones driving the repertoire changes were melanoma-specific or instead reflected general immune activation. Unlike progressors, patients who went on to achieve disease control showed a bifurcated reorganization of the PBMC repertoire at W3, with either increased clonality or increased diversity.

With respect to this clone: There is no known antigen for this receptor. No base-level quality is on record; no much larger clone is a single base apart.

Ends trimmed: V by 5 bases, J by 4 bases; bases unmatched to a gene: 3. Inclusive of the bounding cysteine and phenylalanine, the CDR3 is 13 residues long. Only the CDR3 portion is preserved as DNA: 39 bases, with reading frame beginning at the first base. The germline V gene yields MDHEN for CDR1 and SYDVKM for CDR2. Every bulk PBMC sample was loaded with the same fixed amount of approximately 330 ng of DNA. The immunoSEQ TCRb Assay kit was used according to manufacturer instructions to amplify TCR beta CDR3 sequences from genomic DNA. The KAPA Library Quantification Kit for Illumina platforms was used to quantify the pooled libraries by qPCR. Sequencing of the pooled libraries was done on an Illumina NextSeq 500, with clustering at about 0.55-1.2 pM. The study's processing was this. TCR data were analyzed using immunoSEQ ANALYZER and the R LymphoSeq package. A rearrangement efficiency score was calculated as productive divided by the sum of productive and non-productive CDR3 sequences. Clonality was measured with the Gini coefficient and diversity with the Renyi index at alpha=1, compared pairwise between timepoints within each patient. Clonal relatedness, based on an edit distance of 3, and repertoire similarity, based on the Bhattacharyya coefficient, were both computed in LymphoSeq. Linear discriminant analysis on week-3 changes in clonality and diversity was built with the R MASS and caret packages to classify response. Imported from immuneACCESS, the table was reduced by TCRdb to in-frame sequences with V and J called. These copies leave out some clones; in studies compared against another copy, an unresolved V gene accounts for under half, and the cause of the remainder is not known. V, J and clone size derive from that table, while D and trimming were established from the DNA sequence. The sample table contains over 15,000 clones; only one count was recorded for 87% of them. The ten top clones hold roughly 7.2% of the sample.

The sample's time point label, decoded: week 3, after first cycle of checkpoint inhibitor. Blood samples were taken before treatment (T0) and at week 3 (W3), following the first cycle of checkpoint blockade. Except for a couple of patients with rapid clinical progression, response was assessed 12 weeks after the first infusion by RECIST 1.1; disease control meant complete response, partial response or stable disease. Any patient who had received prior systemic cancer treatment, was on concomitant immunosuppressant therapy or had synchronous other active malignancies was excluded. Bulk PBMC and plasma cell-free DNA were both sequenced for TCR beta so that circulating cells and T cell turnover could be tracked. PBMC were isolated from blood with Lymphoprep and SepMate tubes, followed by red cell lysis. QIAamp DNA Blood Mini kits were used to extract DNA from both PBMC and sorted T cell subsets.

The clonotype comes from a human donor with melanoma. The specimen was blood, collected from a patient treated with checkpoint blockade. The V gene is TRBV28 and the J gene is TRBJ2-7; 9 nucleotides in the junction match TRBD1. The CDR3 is CASSHGQGYEQYF. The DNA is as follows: TGTGCCAGCAGTCACGGACAGGGGTACGAGCAGTACTTC.